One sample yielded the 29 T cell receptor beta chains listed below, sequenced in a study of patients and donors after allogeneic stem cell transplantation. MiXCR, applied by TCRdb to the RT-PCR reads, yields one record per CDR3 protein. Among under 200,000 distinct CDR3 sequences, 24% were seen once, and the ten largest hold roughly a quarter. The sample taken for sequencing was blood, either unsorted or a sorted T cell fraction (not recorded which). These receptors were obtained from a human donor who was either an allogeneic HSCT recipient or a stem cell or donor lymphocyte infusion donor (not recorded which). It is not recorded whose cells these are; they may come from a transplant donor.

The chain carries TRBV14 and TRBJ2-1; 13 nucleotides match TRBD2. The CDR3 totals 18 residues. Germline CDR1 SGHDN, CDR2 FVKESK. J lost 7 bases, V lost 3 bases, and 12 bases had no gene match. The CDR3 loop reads CASSHFYLSGLAGNEQFF. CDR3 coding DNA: TGTGCCAGCAGCCACTTTTACCTATCGGGACTAGCGGGGAATGAGCAGTTCTTC.

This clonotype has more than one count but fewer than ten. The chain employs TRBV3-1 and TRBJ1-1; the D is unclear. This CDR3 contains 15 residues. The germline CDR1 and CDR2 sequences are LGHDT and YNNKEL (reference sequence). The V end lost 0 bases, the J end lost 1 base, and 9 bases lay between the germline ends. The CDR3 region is CASSQDPGSNTEAFF. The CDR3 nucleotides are TGTGCCAGCAGCCAAGATCCTGGTTCGAACACTGAAGCTTTCTTT.

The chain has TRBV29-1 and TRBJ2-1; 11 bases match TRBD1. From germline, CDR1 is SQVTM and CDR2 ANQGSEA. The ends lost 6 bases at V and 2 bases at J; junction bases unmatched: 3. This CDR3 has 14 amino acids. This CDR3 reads CSVEGQGAYNEQFF. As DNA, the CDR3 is TGCAGCGTAGAGGGACAGGGGGCCTACAATGAGCAGTTCTTC.

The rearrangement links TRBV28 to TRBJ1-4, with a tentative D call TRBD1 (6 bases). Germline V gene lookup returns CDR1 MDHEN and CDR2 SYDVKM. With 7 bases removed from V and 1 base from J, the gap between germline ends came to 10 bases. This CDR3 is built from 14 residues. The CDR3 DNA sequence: TGTGCCAGCAACAGGGTCGGAACTAATGAAAAACTGTTTTTT. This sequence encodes CASNRVGTNEKLFF.

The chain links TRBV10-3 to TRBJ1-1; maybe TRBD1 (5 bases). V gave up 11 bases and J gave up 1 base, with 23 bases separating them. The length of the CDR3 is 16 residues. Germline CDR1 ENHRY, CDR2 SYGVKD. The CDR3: CAAGPQSGAPNTEAFF. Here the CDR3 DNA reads TGTGCCGCCGGACCCCAGAGTGGGGCGCCGAACACTGAAGCTTTCTTT.

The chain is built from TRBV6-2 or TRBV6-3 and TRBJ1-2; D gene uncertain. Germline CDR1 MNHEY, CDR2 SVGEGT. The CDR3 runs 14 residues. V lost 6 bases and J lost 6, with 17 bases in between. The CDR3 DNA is TGTGCCAGCAGCCCCTGGGCACGTTGGGATGGCTACACCTTC. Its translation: CASSPWARWDGYTF.

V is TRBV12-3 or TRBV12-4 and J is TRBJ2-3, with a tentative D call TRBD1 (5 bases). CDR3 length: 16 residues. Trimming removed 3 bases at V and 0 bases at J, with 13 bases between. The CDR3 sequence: CASSFITGASTDTQYF. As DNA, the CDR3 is TGTGCCAGCAGTTTTATAACAGGAGCTAGCACAGATACGCAGTATTTT.

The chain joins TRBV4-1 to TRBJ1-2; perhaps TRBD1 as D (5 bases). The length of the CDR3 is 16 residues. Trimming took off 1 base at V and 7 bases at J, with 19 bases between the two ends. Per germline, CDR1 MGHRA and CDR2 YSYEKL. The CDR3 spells CASSQGVDSRRLGYTF. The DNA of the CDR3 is TGCGCCAGCAGCCAAGGGGTAGACAGCCGACGGCTTGGCTACACCTTC.

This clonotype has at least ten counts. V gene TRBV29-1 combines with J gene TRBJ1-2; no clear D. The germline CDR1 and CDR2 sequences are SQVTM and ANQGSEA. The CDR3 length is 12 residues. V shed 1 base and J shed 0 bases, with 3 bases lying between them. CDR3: CSVEGPNYGYTF. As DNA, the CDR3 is TGCAGCGTTGAAGGACCTAACTATGGCTACACCTTC. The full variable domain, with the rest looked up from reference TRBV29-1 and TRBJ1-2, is SAVISQKPSRDICQRGTSLTIQCQVDSQVTMMFWYRQQPGQSLTLIATANQGSEATYESGFVIDKFPISRPNLTFSTLTVSNMSPEDSSIYLCSVEGPNYGYTFGSGTRLTVV.

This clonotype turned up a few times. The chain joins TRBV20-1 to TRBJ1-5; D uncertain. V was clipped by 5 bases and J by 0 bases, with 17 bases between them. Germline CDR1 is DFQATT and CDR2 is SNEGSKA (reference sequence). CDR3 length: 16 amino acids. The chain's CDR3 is CSALMDGEYSNQPQHF. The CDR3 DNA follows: TGCAGTGCTCTCATGGACGGGGAGTATAGCAATCAGCCCCAGCATTTT.

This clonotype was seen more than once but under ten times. The CDR3 DNA sequence: TGCAGTGCTAGAGGAGGTTTGAACACCGGGGAGCTGTTTTTT. Translation gives CSARGGLNTGELFF. The chain carries TRBV20-1 and TRBJ2-2; no definite D call. Germline CDR1 and CDR2: DFQATT and SNEGSKA (reference sequence). The CDR3 runs 14 residues. The ends were cut back, 1 base at V and 1 base at J, with 7 bases in the middle.

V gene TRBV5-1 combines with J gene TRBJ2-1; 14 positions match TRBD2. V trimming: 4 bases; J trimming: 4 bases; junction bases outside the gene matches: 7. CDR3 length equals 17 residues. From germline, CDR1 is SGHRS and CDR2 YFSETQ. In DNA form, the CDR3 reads TGCGCCAGCAGCGCCCGACTAGCGGGGGGGCGGTACAATGAGCAGTTCTTC. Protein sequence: CASSARLAGGRYNEQFF.

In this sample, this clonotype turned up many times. CDR3 sequence reads: CASSFTGVLYGYTF. The CDR3 bases are TGTGCCAGCAGCTTCACGGGGGTTCTCTATGGCTACACCTTC. V gene TRBV7-2 combines with J gene TRBJ1-2; TRBD1 is a possible D gene (5 bases). The CDR3 loop spans 14 amino acids. Germline assignment: CDR1 SGHTA and CDR2 FQGNSA. V gave up 3 bases and J gave up 4 bases, with 12 bases separating them.

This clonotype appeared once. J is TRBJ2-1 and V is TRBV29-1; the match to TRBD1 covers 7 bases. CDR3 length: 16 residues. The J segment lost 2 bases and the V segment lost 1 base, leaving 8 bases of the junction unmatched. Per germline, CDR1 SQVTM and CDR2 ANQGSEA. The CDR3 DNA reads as TGCAGCGTTGAAGGAAGGGACAGTGAGACCTACAATGAGCAGTTCTTC. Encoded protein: CSVEGRDSETYNEQFF.

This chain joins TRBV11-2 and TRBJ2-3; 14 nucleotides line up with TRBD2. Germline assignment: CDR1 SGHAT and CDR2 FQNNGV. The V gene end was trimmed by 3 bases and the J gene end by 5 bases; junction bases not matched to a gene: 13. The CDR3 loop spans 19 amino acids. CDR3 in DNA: TGTGCCAGCAGCTTCCTTTCATCGACTAGCGGGAGGGTGGGAGATACGCAGTATTTT. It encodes CASSFLSSTSGRVGDTQYF.

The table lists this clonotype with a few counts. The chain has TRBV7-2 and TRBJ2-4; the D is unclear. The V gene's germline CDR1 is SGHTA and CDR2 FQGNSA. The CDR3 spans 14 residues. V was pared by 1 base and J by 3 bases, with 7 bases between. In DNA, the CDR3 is TGTGCCAGCAGCTTAGACCGGGTCAAAAACATTCAGTACTTC. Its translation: CASSLDRVKNIQYF.

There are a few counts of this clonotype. In DNA form, the CDR3 reads TGTGCCAGCAGCGCTGAACCGGGACCCTGGTACGAGCAGTACTTC. Translated: CASSAEPGPWYEQYF. The chain combines TRBV9 with TRBJ2-7, with D perhaps being TRBD1 or TRBD2 (5 bases each). CDR1 is SGDLS, CDR2 YYNGEE, per germline. This CDR3 has 15 amino acids. V was pared by 3 bases and J by 4 bases, with 17 bases between.

The CDR3 protein is CASNRYADTEAFF. CDR3 DNA: TGTGCCAGCAACCGGTATGCCGACACTGAAGCTTTCTTT. The rearrangement links TRBV12-3 or TRBV12-4 to TRBJ1-1; D call uncertain. CDR3 size: 13 residues. V dropped 7 bases and J dropped 3 bases, with 12 bases sitting between them.

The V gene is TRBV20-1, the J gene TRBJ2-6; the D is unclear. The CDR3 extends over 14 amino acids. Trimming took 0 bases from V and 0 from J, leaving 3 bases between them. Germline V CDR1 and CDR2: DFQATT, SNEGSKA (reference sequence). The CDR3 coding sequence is TGCAGTGCTAGAGACAGCTCTGGGGCCAACGTCCTGACTTTC. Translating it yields CSARDSSGANVLTF.

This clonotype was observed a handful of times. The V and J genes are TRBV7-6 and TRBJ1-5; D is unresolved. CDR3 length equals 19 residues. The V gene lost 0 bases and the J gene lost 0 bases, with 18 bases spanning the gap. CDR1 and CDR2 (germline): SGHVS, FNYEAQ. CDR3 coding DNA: TGTGCCAGCAGCTTAGCCCCGGGTGGGGAACTTTATAGCAATCAGCCCCAGCATTTT. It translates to CASSLAPGGELYSNQPQHF. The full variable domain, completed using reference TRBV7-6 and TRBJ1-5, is GAGVSQSPRYKVTKRGQDVALRCDPISGHVSLYWYRQALGQGPEFLTYFNYEAQQDKSGLPNDRFSAERPEGSISTLTIQRTEQRDSAMYRCASSLAPGGELYSNQPQHFGDGTRLSIL.

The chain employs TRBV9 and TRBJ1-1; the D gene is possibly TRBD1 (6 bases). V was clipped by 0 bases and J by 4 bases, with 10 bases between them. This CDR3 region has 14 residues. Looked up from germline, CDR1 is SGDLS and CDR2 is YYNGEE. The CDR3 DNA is TGTGCCAGCAGCGTAGTTAACAGGGCCACTGAAGCTTTCTTT. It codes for CASSVVNRATEAFF. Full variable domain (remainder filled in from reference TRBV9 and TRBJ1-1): DSGVTQTPKHLITATGQRVTLRCSPRSGDLSVYWYQQSLDQGLQFLIQYYNGEERAKGNILERFSAQQFPDLHSELNLSSLELGDSALYFCASSVVNRATEAFFGQGTRLTVV.

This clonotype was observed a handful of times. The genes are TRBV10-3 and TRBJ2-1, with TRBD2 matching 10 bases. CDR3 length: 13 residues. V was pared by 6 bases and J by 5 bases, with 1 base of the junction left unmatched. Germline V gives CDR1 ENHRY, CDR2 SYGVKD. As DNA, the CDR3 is TGTGCCATCAGAGCGGGGGGGCACAATGAGCAGTTCTTC. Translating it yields CAIRAGGHNEQFF.

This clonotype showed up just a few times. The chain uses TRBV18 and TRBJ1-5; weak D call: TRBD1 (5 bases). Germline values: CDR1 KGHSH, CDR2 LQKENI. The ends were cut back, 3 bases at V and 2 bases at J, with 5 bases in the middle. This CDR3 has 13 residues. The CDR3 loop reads CASSPGRNQPQHF. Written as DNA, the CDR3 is TGTGCCAGCTCACCGGGGCGCAATCAGCCCCAGCATTTT.

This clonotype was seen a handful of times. In DNA, the CDR3 is TGCGCCAGCAGCCAAGATTTCGACAGGGTCTATGGCTACACCTTC. Its protein product is CASSQDFDRVYGYTF. V is TRBV4-1 and J is TRBJ1-2, with TRBD1 matching over 7 bases. Germline V CDR1 and CDR2: MGHRA, YSYEKL. The CDR3 extends over 15 amino acids. With V trimmed by 0 bases and J by 4 bases, 5 bases remained unmatched.

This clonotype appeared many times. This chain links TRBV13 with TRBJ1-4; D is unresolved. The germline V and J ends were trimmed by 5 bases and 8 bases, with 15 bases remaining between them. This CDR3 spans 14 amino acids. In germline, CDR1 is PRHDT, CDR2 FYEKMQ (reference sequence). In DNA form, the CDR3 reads TGTGCCAGCAGCCCCGAAAGGGAGGACGAAAAACTGTTTTTT. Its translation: CASSPEREDEKLFF.

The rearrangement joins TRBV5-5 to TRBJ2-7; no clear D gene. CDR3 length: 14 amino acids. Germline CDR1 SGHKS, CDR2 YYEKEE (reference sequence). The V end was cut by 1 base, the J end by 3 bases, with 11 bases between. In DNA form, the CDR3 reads TGTGCCAGCAGCTTGCTCAACGGAGTCTACGAGCAGTACTTC. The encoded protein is CASSLLNGVYEQYF.

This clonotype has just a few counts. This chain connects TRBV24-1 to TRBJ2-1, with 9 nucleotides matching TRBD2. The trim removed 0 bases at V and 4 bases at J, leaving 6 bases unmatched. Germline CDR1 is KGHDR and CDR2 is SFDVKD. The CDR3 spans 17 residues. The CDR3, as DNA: TGTGCCACCAGTGATTTGCAGACTAGCGGTATATACAATGAGCAGTTCTTC. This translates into CATSDLQTSGIYNEQFF.

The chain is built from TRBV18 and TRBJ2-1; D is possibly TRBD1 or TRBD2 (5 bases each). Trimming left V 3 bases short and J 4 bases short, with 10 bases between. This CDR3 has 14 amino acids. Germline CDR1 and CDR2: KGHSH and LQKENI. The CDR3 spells CASSPGRSYNEQFF. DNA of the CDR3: TGTGCCAGCTCACCGGGACGTAGTTACAATGAGCAGTTCTTC.

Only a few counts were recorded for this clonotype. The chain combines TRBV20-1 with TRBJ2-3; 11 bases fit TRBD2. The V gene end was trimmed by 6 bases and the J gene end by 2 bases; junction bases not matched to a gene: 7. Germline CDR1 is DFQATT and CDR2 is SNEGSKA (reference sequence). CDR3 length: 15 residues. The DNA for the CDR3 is TGCAGTGCAACCGGGACTAGCGGATTCACAGATACGCAGTATTTT. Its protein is CSATGTSGFTDTQYF.